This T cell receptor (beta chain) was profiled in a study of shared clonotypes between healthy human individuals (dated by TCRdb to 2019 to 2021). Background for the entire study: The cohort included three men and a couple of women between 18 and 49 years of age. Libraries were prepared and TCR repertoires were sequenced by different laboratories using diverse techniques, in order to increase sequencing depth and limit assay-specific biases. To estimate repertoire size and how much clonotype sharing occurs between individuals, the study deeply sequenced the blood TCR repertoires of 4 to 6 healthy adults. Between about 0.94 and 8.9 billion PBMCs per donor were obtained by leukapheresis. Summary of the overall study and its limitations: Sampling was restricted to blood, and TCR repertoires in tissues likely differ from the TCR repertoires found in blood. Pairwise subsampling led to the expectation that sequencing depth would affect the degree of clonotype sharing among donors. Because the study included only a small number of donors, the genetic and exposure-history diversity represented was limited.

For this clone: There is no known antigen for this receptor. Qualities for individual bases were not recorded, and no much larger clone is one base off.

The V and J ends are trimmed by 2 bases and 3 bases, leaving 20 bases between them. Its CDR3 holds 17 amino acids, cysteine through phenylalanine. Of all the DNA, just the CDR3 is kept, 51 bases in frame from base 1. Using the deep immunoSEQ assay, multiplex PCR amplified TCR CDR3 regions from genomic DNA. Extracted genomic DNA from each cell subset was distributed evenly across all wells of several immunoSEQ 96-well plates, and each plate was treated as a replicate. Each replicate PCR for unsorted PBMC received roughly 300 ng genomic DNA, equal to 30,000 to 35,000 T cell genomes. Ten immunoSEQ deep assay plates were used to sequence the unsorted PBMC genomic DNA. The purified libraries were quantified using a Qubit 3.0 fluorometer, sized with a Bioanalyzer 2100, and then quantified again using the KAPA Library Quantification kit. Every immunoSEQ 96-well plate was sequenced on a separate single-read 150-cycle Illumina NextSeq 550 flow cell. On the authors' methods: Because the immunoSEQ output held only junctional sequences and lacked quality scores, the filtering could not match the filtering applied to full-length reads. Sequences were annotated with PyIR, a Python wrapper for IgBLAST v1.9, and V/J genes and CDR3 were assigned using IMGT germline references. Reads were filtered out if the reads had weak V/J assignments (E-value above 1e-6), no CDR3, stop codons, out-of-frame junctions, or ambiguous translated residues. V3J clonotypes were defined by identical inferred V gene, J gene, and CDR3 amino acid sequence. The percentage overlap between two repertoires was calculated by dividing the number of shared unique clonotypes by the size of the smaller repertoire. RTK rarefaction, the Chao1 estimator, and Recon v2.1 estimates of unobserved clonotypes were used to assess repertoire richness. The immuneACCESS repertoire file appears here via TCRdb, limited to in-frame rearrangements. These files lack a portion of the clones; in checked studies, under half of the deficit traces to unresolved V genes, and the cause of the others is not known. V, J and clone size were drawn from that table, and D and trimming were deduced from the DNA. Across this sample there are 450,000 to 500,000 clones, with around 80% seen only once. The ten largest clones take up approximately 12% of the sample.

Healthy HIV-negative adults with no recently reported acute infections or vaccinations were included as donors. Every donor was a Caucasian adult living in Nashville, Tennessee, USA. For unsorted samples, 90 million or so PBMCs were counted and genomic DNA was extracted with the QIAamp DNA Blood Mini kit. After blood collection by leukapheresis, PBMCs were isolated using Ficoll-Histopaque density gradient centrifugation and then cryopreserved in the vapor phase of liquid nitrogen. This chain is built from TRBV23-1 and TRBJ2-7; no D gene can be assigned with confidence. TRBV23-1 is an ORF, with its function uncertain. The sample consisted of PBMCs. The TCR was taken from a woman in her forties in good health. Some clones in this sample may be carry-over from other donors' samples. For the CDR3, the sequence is CASSQPRWRLVGYEQYF. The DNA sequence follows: TGCGCCAGCAGTCAACCCCGTTGGCGGCTAGTCGGCTACGAGCAGTACTTC.